A selection of T cell receptor beta chains follows, all from one sample in a study of response to subunit inactivated influenza vaccine. TCRdb reanalysed the RT-PCR reads using MiXCR and keeps one entry per CDR3 protein. The sample yields 650,000 to 850,000 distinct CDR3 sequences, more than 11% seen once. Source: PBMCs from blood, taken roughly 15 days before vaccination. These receptors originate from a man between 45 and 60 years old who received an inactivated influenza vaccine. CDR3s leave out the opening cysteine and the closing phenylalanine or tryptophan.

J gene,V gene,CDR3 protein
TRBJ1-1,TRBV7-9,ASSLARGGKEAF
TRBJ1-5,TRBV20-1,SARVMGQGYQPQH
TRBJ2-7,TRBV20-1,SARDLRGASGNYEQY
TRBJ2-1,TRBV12-3/TRBV12-4,ASSAAGDRF
TRBJ2-5,TRBV28,ASSDDSYQETQY
TRBJ2-2,TRBV6-5,ASSYSKATANTGELF
TRBJ1-1,TRBV7-2,ASSVALHLNTEAF
TRBJ2-5,TRBV9,ASSSAQEFRETQY
TRBJ2-5,TRBV5-1,ASSLNGGRAETQY
TRBJ2-7,TRBV12-3/TRBV12-4,ASRLQAYEQY
TRBJ2-1,TRBV6-2/TRBV6-3,ASSHPRGRHNEQF
TRBJ2-3,TRBV20-1,SARDVASRGTDTQY
TRBJ2-3,TRBV11-3,ASSQGGREADTQY
TRBJ2-3,TRBV5-1,ASSSSGRRADTQY
TRBJ2-3,TRBV15,ATSRERGGPYQY
TRBJ2-5,TRBV20-1,SARVQLMGGEGWETQY
TRBJ2-5,TRBV5-1,ASSWQGVIQETQY
TRBJ2-7,TRBV20-1,SASDYDRPYEQY
TRBJ2-1,TRBV6-2/TRBV6-3,ASSYRRDRGLRNEQF
TRBJ2-7,TRBV4-3,ASSQEWGSYEQY
TRBJ1-1,TRBV20-1,SAFGIRTERNTEAF
TRBJ2-3,TRBV15,ATSRVGRTDTQY
TRBJ2-7,TRBV28,ASSSRGRGYEQY
TRBJ2-7,TRBV28,ASSSASISGQY
TRBJ2-1,TRBV7-2,ASSSDRGSYNEQF
TRBJ1-2,TRBV18,ASSPQGWANYGYT
TRBJ2-1,TRBV7-8,ASSLSRGALSNEQF
TRBJ2-7,TRBV20-1,SANAGTGVHEQY
TRBJ1-4,TRBV3-1,ASSQDSGSRDEKLF